In this sample, the clone carrying this TCR beta chain turned up once. These data belong to a study of blood T cell repertoires in COVID-19. Study-level background: Specimens from acute and convalescent COVID-19 originated in the United States, Italy and Spain. Sources were T cells, B-cell-depleted T cells, or PBMCs; the material itself was cDNA or gDNA.

In the original processing: Amplified reference gene primers provided the basis for estimating nucleated cell counts. TCRdb's table, derived via immunoSEQ multiplex PCR, lists solely in-frame clones and lacks some. Clonal size and the V and J genes are those of that table, whereas D and trimming came from the DNA. The sample has roughly 410,000 clones, 70% to 90% seen once; the top ten hold under 3%. Patients in Seattle were enrolled during active infection, then followed longitudinally. This CDR3 contains 11 residues. Between the trimmed V and J ends, which lost 6 bases and 1 base, there was a span of 3 bases.

Sequenced sample: peripheral blood. V is TRBV12-3 or TRBV12-4 and J is TRBJ1-1; D call uncertain. This clonotype originated in a woman aged 60 to 75 with COVID-19, enrolled during active disease. CDR3 residues: CASRQNTEAFF. CDR3 DNA: TGTGCCAGCAGACAGAACACTGAAGCTTTCTTT.